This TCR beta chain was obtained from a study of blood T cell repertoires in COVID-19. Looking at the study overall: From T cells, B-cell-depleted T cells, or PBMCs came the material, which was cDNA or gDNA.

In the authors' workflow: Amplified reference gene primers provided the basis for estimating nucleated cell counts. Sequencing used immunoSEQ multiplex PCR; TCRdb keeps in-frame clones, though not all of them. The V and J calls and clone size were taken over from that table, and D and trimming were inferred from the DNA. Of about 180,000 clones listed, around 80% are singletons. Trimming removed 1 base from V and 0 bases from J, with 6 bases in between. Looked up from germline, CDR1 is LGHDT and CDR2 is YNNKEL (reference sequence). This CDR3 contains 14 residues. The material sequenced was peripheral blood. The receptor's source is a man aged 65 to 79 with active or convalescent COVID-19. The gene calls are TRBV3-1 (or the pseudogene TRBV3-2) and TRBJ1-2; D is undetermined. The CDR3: CASSQGRANYGYTF. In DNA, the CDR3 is TGTGCCAGCAGCCAAGGGAGAGCTAACTATGGCTACACCTTC.